This TCR beta chain was retrieved from a study of T cell repertoires in cytomegalovirus infection. Study-wide context: Public TCR beta signatures were indicative of both CMV infection and a matching HLA type.

This clonotype showed up just a few times. The antigen is undetermined. Whole-study results and caveats: In two of eight donors, the top clonotype was HLA-C-restricted CMV-specific. Cumulative public TCR beta family frequency identified carriers of CMV plus the relevant HLA.

Using its own MiXCR run on the reads, TCRdb lists one record per CDR3 protein. The sample contains some 440,000 distinct CDR3 sequences, about a third of which appear only once. Germline lookup yields CDR1 MNHEY and CDR2 SVGAGI. The CDR3 length is 15 residues. V shed 5 bases and J 6 bases; nucleotides not matched to a gene: 12. This TCR was recovered from a human donor in good health (CMV status not recorded). Some clones in this sample may be carry-over from other donors' samples. Input material: PBMCs. The genes are TRBV6-5 and TRBJ1-1; 7 bases match TRBD1. The DNA of the CDR3 is TGTGCCAGCAGTCGCCGACAGGGAATGGACGCTGAAGCTTTCTTT. It is translated as CASSRRQGMDAEAFF.